The 22 T cell receptor beta chains presented below share a single source sample, sequenced in a study of radiotherapy plus CTLA-4 blockade in lung cancer. This table comes from immunoSEQ multiplex PCR, and its TCRdb copy is limited to in-frame clones, with some not included. The table has tens of thousands of clones, 77% seen once. The sequencing used peripheral blood, collected from a patient treated with radiotherapy plus ipilimumab. The receptors here all came from a human donor with non-small cell lung cancer who had a partial response to radiotherapy plus ipilimumab.

V gene TRBV7-3 combines with J gene TRBJ2-1; weak D call: TRBD2 (6 bases). The CDR3 has 13 amino acids. Germline CDR1 and CDR2: SGHTA and FQGTGA. Trimming removed 2 bases at V and 7 bases at J, with 9 bases between. The CDR3 protein is CASSLGGWNEQFF. Written as DNA, the CDR3 is TGTGCCAGCAGCTTAGGGGGGTGGAATGAGCAGTTCTTC.

This chain connects TRBV5-1 to TRBJ2-7, with D perhaps TRBD2 (5 bases). From germline, CDR1 is SGHRS and CDR2 YFSETQ. V was cut by 0 bases and J by 3 bases, with 13 bases left in between. This CDR3 is 15 amino acids long. The CDR3 DNA reads as TGCGCCAGCAGCTTGGGAGGGTCTAAGGGCTACGAGCAGTACTTC. This codes for CASSLGGSKGYEQYF.

The chain couples TRBV10-3 to TRBJ2-7, with 10 bases fitting TRBD2. Per germline, CDR1 ENHRY and CDR2 SYGVKD. The CDR3 consists of 13 residues. V lost 7 bases and J lost 3; bases outside the gene matches: 3. The CDR3 DNA reads as TGTGCCATCACCCCTAGCGGGGGCTACGAGCAGTACTTC. Translating it yields CAITPSGGYEQYF.

This clone turned up a few times. The rearrangement links TRBV4-2 to TRBJ2-6; D gene unclear. This CDR3 is 15 amino acids long. Germline loops: CDR1 LGHNA, CDR2 YNFKEQ. Trimming pared 2 bases from V and 0 bases from J, leaving 5 bases between. The CDR3 is CASSQLSSGANVLTF. CDR3 coding DNA: TGTGCCAGCAGCCAACTCAGCTCTGGGGCCAACGTCCTGACTTTC.

The V and J genes are TRBV5-6 and TRBJ2-2, with D unresolved. Germline CDR1 and CDR2: SGHDT and YYEEEE. Trimming cost V 1 base and J 3 bases, with 10 bases left between them. The CDR3 extends over 15 amino acids. CDR3 protein: CASSLIRVDTGELFF. The CDR3 bases are TGTGCCAGCAGCTTGATCCGCGTAGACACCGGGGAGCTGTTTTTT.

The chain combines TRBV28 with TRBJ1-4; a possible D gene is TRBD1 (5 bases). The germline V and J ends were trimmed by 7 bases and 8 bases, with 8 bases remaining between them. Per the germline V gene, CDR1 is MDHEN and CDR2 is SYDVKM. This CDR3 comprises 11 residues. The CDR3 region has the DNA TGTGCCAGCAAAAAGGGGGAAAAACTGTTTTTT. Protein product: CASKKGEKLFF.

The chain carries TRBV5-1 and TRBJ2-7; 10 bases match TRBD1. This CDR3 contains 16 residues. Trimming at V came to 4 bases and at J to 1 base, leaving 8 bases not matched to a gene. Germline V gives CDR1 SGHRS, CDR2 YFSETQ. The CDR3 reads CASSGQGQGVSYEQYF. Written as DNA, the CDR3 is TGCGCCAGCAGCGGCCAAGGACAGGGGGTGTCCTACGAGCAGTACTTC.

This clone occurred once. The V call is TRBV27, the J call TRBJ2-2; TRBD1 agrees at 10 bases. The germline CDR1 and CDR2 sequences are MNHEY and SMNVEV (reference sequence). This CDR3 has 16 amino acids. Trimming removed 5 bases from V and 2 bases from J; junction bases left unmatched: 5. The chain's CDR3 is CASSLLTGGNTGELFF. Here the CDR3 DNA reads TGTGCCAGCAGTCTCCTGACAGGGGGCAACACCGGGGAGCTGTTTTTT.

The chain has TRBV9 and TRBJ1-4; 8 bases align to TRBD1. CDR3 length equals 15 residues. Germline CDR1 is SGDLS and CDR2 is YYNGEE. V was clipped by 4 bases and J by 5 bases; unmatched bases: 7. CDR3: CASSPQGASNEKLFF. DNA of the CDR3: TGTGCCAGCAGCCCCCAGGGGGCTAGCAATGAAAAACTGTTTTTT.

The V call is TRBV2, the J call TRBJ2-5; TRBD1 is a possible D gene (6 bases). The germline V and J ends were trimmed by 6 bases and 1 base, with 15 bases remaining between them. Germline values: CDR1 SNHLY, CDR2 FYNNEI. The CDR3 runs to 15 residues. The CDR3 protein is CASRVPRGVQETQYF. CDR3 sequence (DNA): TGTGCCAGCAGGGTCCCCAGGGGAGTCCAAGAGACCCAGTACTTC. Variable domain in full (rest from reference TRBV2 and TRBJ2-5): EPEVTQTPSHQVTQMGQEVILRCVPISNHLYFYWYRQILGQKVEFLVSFYNNEISEKSEIFDDQFSVERPDGSNFTLKIRSTKLEDSAMYFCASRVPRGVQETQYFGPGTRLLVL.

This sequence joins TRBV4-3 and TRBJ2-1, with TRBD2 matching 11 bases. The CDR3 is 17 residues long. In germline, CDR1 is LGHNA, CDR2 YSLEER. Trimming cost V 0 bases and J 2 bases; bases outside gene matches: 3. In DNA form, the CDR3 reads TGCGCCAGCAGCCAAGAGACTAGCGGGGCCCCCTACAATGAGCAGTTCTTC. Translated: CASSQETSGAPYNEQFF.

This clone appeared a single time. The rearrangement joins TRBV5-1 to TRBJ1-4, with TRBD1 as a possible D gene (5 bases). With 2 bases removed from V and 2 bases from J, the gap between germline ends came to 7 bases. Germline values: CDR1 SGHRS, CDR2 YFSETQ. The CDR3 extends over 14 amino acids. The CDR3 DNA reads TGCGCCAGCAGCTTAAGGGGTACTAATGAAAAACTGTTTTTT. It yields the protein CASSLRGTNEKLFF. Supplemented by reference TRBV5-1 and TRBJ1-4, the full variable domain reads KAGVTQTPRYLIKTRGQQVTLSCSPISGHRSVSWYQQTPGQGLQFLFEYFSETQRNKGNFPGRFSGRQFSNSRSEMNVSTLELGDSALYLCASSLRGTNEKLFFGSGTQLSVL.

The rearrangement uses TRBV5-1 and TRBJ2-2; D unclear. In germline, CDR1 is SGHRS, CDR2 YFSETQ. The CDR3 is 15 residues long. Deletions cut 0 bases from V and 2 bases from J, with 8 bases between. For the CDR3, the DNA is TGCGCCAGCAGCTTGGCCTTTAAAAACACCGGGGAGCTGTTTTTT. This sequence encodes CASSLAFKNTGELFF.

This chain joins TRBV13 and TRBJ2-3; D not resolved. Germline V lookup: CDR1 PRHDT, CDR2 FYEKMQ (reference sequence). This CDR3 spans 16 amino acids. The germline V and J ends were trimmed by 5 bases and 3 bases, with 18 bases remaining between them. Here the CDR3 reads CASSPRGISVTDTQYF. In DNA form, the CDR3 reads TGTGCCAGCAGCCCAAGAGGTATATCGGTGACAGATACGCAGTATTTT.

The chain recombines TRBV6-6 with TRBJ2-7; the D gene is possibly TRBD1 (5 bases). The CDR3 runs 12 residues. V lost 4 bases and J lost 7, with 11 bases in between. Germline CDR1 and CDR2: MNHNY and SVGAGI (reference sequence). CDR3 region: CASSSQGREQYF. As DNA, the CDR3 is TGTGCCAGCAGTTCCCAGGGTCGGGAGCAGTACTTC.

The CDR3, as DNA: TGTGCCAGCAGTGAAGGGCTTCTGGACTACCAAGAGACCCAGTACTTC. It encodes CASSEGLLDYQETQYF. The J gene is TRBJ2-5, the V gene TRBV6-1; D perhaps matches TRBD2 (5 bases). Germline-derived CDR1 and CDR2 are MNHNS and SASEGT. The CDR3 runs to 16 residues. V lost 1 base and J lost 0, with 12 bases in between.

In this sample, this clone turned up a few times. V gene TRBV16 combines with J gene TRBJ2-3, with a tentative D call TRBD1 (5 bases). Germline CDR1 and CDR2: KGHSY and FQNENV. This CDR3 has 18 amino acids. Trimming cost V 2 bases and J 0 bases, with 18 bases left between them. CDR3 coding DNA: TGTGCCAGCAGCCAAGACAGTGGAAACCGCCTTAGCACAGATACGCAGTATTTT. It specifies CASSQDSGNRLSTDTQYF.

This chain joins TRBV29-1 and TRBJ2-7, with 12 nucleotides matching TRBD2. The CDR3 extends over 13 amino acids. The trim removed 1 base at V and 7 bases at J, leaving 2 bases unmatched. CDR1 and CDR2 from the germline V gene are SQVTM and ANQGSEA. CDR3 loop: CSVEGLAGGEQYF. CDR3 in DNA: TGCAGCGTTGAAGGCCTAGCGGGGGGGGAGCAGTACTTC.

This chain uses TRBV5-1 with TRBJ2-3; 7 nucleotides match TRBD2. Germline V lookup: CDR1 SGHRS, CDR2 YFSETQ. V shed 8 bases, J shed 3 bases, and the junction held 12 bases outside the gene matches. This CDR3 has 15 residues. CDR3: CASLPSGFFTDTQYF. The CDR3 bases are TGCGCCAGTCTCCCTAGCGGTTTCTTTACAGATACGCAGTATTTT.

This clone was seen once. The chain has TRBV2 and TRBJ1-6; TRBD1 aligns across 9 bases. CDR3 length equals 15 residues. Per the germline V gene, CDR1 is SNHLY and CDR2 is FYNNEI. The junction had 3 bases not matched to a gene; V was cut back by 3 bases and J by 6 bases. CDR3 sequence (DNA): TGTGCCAGCAGTGACACGGGACAGGGTAATTCACCCCTCCACTTT. It is translated as CASSDTGQGNSPLHF.

This clone has at least ten counts. This chain uses TRBV5-4 with TRBJ2-7, with D possibly being TRBD1 (5 bases). Between the trimmed V and J ends, which lost 5 bases and 5 bases, there was a span of 20 bases. Germline-derived CDR1 and CDR2 are SGHNT and YYREEE (reference sequence). CDR3 size: 15 residues. Written as DNA, the CDR3 is TGTGCCAGCAGTCCCAGTCAGGCAGGGTTCCACGAGCAGTACTTC. Protein: CASSPSQAGFHEQYF. Complete variable domain (other parts from reference TRBV5-4 and TRBJ2-7): ETGVTQSPTHLIKTRGQQVTLRCSSQSGHNTVSWYQQALGQGPQFIFQYYREEENGRGNFPPRFSGLQFPNYSSELNVNALELDDSALYLCASSPSQAGFHEQYFGPGTRLTVT.

In its sample, this clone was seen once. The V and J genes are TRBV5-6 and TRBJ1-2, with D uncertain. The CDR3 length is 14 residues. V lost 0 bases, J lost 8 bases, and 14 bases lay in between. The germline V gene encodes CDR1 SGHDT and CDR2 YYEEEE. The CDR3 DNA reads TGTGCCAGCAGCTTGGGTCAGAGCTTGGGCGGCTACACCTTC. Protein: CASSLGQSLGGYTF.